This section outlines one T cell receptor beta chain sequence together with its context. Molecules of cDNA were individually given unique molecular identifiers that were attached to them. In TCRdb, the 5' RACE reads were re-called with MiXCR into one record per CDR3 protein. This table has 55,000 or so distinct CDR3 sequences, around 6.6% appearing once. This specimen comes from a study of early T cells in non-severe SARS-CoV-2 infection. Looking at the study overall: Alpha and beta chains were unpaired, from unsorted whole-blood bulk RNA.

Between the trimmed V and J ends, which lost 1 base and 6 bases, there was a span of 7 bases. Looked up from germline, CDR1 is LGHNA and CDR2 is YSLEER. CDR3 length: 13 amino acids. The input for sequencing was whole blood, taken at baseline. This chain connects TRBV4-3 to TRBJ2-1; possible D gene TRBD1, 5 bases. The origin of this receptor is an adult who was a healthcare worker with PCR-confirmed SARS-CoV-2 infection or an uninfected control (not recorded which). The CDR3 loop is CASSQAGSNEQFF. CDR3 nucleotides: TGCGCCAGCAGCCAAGCAGGGTCCAATGAGCAGTTCTTC.